This T cell receptor (beta chain) was identified in a study of T cell repertoires in cytomegalovirus infection. Using its own MiXCR run on the reads, TCRdb lists one record per CDR3 protein. Among approximately 180,000 distinct CDR3 sequences listed, about 18% were seen once. The CDR3 spans 14 residues. Between the trimmed V and J ends, which lost 5 bases and 6 bases, there was a span of 16 bases. Germline V lookup: CDR1 SGHVS, CDR2 FNYEAQ. This clonotype was obtained from a human donor in good health (CMV status not recorded). Some clones in this sample may be carry-over from other donors' samples. The sequencing sample was made of CD8+ T cells from PBMCs. This sequence joins TRBV7-6 and TRBJ1-1; no clear D. The CDR3 is CASSPPSFTPEAFF. CDR3 nucleotide sequence: TGTGCCAGCAGCCCGCCCAGCTTTACACCTGAAGCTTTCTTT.